This is a list of T cell receptor beta chains from one sample in a study of cytomegalovirus exposure and HLA in healthy donors. The protocol was immunoSEQ multiplex PCR, while the TCRdb copy is restricted to in-frame clones and leaves out a portion. In the table there are fewer than 250,000 clones, approximately 81% of which are singletons. The sequenced sample consisted of PBMCs. These receptors were taken from a man younger than 40 in good health and CMV-seronegative. Each CDR3 is given with its conserved first and last residue. Fields, in order: J gene, D gene, CDR3 length, V gene, clone size, CDR3 DNA, CDR3 protein. A D gene is named only where the DNA matches it firmly. Some rows have no size entry. The others give once, few or many, or a class for an expanded clone.

J: TRBJ1-6; D: TRBD1; length: 16; V: TRBV7-9; size: -; DNA: TGTTCCAGCAGCTCCAACAGGGGGATCGATAATTCACCCCTCCACTTT; CDR3: CSSSSNRGIDNSPLHF
J: TRBJ2-7; D: TRBD2; length: 15; V: TRBV28; size: once; DNA: TGTGCCAGCAGTGCATTAGCGGGGGGGTACTACGAGCAGTACTTC; CDR3: CASSALAGGYYEQYF
J: TRBJ2-7; D: -; length: 16; V: TRBV7-9; size: few; DNA: TGTGCCAGCAGCTGGCCGTCAGGCCGGGGACTGAACGAGCAGTACTTC; CDR3: CASSWPSGRGLNEQYF
J: TRBJ2-5; D: -; length: 16; V: TRBV18; size: -; DNA: TGTGCCAGCTCACCGGGTTACAGACCCAGGGAAGAGACCCAGTACTTC; CDR3: CASSPGYRPREETQYF
J: TRBJ2-3; D: TRBD2; length: 17; V: TRBV7-2; size: once; DNA: TGTGCCAGCAGCTTAGAAGTCCTAGCGGGGGGGGCAGATACGCAGTATTTT; CDR3: CASSLEVLAGGADTQYF
J: TRBJ1-2; D: TRBD1; length: 12; V: TRBV2; size: -; DNA: TGTGCCAGAGGGACAGGCCAAGATGGCTACACCTTC; CDR3: CARGTGQDGYTF
J: TRBJ1-2; D: -; length: 13; V: TRBV28; size: -; DNA: TGTGCCAGCAGTCTTCCTCAGGGCTATAGCTACACCTTC; CDR3: CASSLPQGYSYTF
J: TRBJ2-3; D: TRBD2; length: 15; V: TRBV11-1; size: -; DNA: TGTGCCAGCAGCCCGACTAGCGGGGGTGAACATACGCAGTATTTT; CDR3: CASSPTSGGEHTQYF
J: TRBJ2-7; D: TRBD2; length: 14; V: TRBV27; size: -; DNA: TGTGCCAGCAGTATACAGCGGGGGACCTACGAGCAGTACTTC; CDR3: CASSIQRGTYEQYF
J: TRBJ1-3; D: TRBD1; length: 14; V: TRBV6-6; size: -; DNA: TGTGCCAGCAGTCGGCGACAGGGAGGAAACACCATATATTTT; CDR3: CASSRRQGGNTIYF
J: TRBJ2-1; D: -; length: 12; V: TRBV28; size: -; DNA: TGTGCCAGCAGAACCACCGGGACTGGGAGTCTCTTC; CDR3: CASRTTGTGSLF
J: TRBJ1-2; D: -; length: 13; V: TRBV5-6; size: -; DNA: TGTGCCAGCAGCTTCGAAGGGGTCTATGGCTACACCTTC; CDR3: CASSFEGVYGYTF
J: TRBJ2-1; D: TRBD2; length: 16; V: TRBV6-4; size: -; DNA: TGTGCCAGCAGCGCTCTAGCGGGTCGGGGGTACAATGAGCAGTTCTTC; CDR3: CASSALAGRGYNEQFF
J: TRBJ1-1; D: TRBD1; length: 16; V: TRBV5-1; size: -; DNA: TGCGCCAGCAGCTCCGGACAGGGTTCGGGGAACACTGAAGCTTTCTTT; CDR3: CASSSGQGSGNTEAFF
J: TRBJ1-5; D: TRBD1; length: 15; V: TRBV6-5; size: -; DNA: TGTGCCAGCAGTTCCGACAGGGTGTTCAATCAGCCCCAGCATTTT; CDR3: CASSSDRVFNQPQHF
J: TRBJ2-3; D: TRBD2; length: 16; V: TRBV11-1; size: -; DNA: TGTGCCAGCAGCTTAGTAGCGGGGGGGGTCTCAGATACGCAGTATTTT; CDR3: CASSLVAGGVSDTQYF
J: TRBJ2-1; D: -; length: 16; V: TRBV5-1; size: -; DNA: TGCGCCAGCAGCCCCCCGCGTGGGAGCTCCTACAATGAGCAGTTCTTC; CDR3: CASSPPRGSSYNEQFF
J: TRBJ2-5; D: -; length: 13; V: TRBV6-5; size: few; DNA: TGTGCCAGCAGGCGAGAGTTACAAGAGACCCAGTACTTC; CDR3: CASRRELQETQYF
J: TRBJ1-1; D: -; length: 13; V: TRBV2; size: -; DNA: TGTGCCAGCAGTGAAGCCCCCCAGTGGGAAGCTTTCTTT; CDR3: CASSEAPQWEAFF